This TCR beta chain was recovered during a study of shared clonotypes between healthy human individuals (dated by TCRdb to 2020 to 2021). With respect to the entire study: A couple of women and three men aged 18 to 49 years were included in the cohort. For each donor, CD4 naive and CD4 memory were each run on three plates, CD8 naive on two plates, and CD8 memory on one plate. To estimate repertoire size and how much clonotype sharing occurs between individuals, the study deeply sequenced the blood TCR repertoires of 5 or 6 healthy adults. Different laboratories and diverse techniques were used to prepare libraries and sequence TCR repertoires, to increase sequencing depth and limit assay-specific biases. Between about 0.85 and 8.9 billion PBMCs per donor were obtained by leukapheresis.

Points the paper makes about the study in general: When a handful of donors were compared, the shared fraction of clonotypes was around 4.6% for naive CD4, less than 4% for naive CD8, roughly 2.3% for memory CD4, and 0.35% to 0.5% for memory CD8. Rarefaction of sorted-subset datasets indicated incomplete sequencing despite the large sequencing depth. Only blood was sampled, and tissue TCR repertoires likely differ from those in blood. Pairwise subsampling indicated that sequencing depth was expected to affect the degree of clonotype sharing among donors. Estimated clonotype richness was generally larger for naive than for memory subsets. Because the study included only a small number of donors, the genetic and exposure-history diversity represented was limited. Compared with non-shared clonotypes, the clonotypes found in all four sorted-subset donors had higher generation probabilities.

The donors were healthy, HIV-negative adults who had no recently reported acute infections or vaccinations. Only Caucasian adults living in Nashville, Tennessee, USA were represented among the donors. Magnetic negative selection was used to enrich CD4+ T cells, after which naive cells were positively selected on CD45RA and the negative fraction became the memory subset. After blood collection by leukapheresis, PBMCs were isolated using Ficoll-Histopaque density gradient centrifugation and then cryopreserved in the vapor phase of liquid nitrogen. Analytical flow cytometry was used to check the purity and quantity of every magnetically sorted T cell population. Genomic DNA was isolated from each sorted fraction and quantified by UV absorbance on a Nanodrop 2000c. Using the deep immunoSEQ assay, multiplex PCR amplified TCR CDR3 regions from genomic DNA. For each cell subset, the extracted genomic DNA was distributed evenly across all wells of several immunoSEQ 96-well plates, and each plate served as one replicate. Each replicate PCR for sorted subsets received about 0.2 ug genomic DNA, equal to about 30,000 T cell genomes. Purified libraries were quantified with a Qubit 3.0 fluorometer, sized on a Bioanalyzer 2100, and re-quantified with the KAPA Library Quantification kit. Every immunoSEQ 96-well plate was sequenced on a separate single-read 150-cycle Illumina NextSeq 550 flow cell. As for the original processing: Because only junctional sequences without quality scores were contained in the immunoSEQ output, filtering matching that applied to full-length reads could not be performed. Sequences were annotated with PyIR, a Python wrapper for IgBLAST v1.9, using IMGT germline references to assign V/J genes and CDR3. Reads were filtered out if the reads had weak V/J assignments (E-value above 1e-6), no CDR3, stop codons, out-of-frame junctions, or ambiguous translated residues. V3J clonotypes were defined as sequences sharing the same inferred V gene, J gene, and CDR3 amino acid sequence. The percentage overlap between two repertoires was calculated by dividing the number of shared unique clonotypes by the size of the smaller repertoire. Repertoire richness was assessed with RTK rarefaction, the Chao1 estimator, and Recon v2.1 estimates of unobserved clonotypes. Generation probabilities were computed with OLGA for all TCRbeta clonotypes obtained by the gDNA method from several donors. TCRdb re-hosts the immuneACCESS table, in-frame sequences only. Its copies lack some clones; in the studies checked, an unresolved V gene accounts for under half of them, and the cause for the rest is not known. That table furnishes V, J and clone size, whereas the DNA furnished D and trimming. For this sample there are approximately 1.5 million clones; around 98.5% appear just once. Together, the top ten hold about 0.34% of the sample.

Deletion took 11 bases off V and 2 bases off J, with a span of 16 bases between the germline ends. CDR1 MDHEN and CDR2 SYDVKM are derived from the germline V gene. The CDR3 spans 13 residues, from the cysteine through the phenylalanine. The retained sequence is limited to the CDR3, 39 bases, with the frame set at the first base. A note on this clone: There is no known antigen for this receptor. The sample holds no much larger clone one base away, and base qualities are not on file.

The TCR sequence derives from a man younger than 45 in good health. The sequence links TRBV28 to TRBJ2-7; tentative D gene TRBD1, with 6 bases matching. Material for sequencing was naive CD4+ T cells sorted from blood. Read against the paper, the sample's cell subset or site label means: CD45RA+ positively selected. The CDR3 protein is CAATRDKPYEQYF. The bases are TGTGCCGCCACCCGGGACAAACCCTACGAGCAGTACTTC.